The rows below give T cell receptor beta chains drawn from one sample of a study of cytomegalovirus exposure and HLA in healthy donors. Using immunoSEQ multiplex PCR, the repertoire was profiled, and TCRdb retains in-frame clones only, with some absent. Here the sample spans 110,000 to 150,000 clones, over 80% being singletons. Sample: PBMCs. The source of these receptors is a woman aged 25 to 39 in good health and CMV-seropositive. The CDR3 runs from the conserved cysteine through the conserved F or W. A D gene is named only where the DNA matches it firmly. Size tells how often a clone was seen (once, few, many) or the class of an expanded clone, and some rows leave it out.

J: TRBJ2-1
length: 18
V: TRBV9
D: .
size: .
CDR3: CASSVRGAGGFSYNEQFF
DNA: TGTGCCAGCAGCGTCCGGGGGGCAGGAGGGTTCTCCTACAATGAGCAGTTCTTC

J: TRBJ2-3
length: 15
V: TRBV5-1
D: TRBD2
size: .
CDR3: CASSSSGQSTDTQYF
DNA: TGCGCCAGCAGTTCTAGCGGGCAAAGCACAGATACGCAGTATTTT

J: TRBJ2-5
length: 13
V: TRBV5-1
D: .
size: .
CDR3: CASRGEGGETQYF
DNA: TGCGCCAGCAGGGGGGAAGGGGGAGAGACCCAGTACTTC

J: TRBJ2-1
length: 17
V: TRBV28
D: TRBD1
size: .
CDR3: CASSPRTGSRNYNEQFF
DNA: TGTGCCAGCAGCCCTAGGACAGGCTCAAGGAACTACAATGAGCAGTTCTTC

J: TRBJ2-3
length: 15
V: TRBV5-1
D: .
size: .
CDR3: CASSGQGQPTDTQYF
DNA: TGCGCCAGCAGCGGCCAAGGACAGCCCACAGATACGCAGTATTTT

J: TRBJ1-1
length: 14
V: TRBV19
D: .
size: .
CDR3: CASSMTGSNTEAFF
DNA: TGTGCCAGTAGTATGACAGGATCGAACACTGAAGCTTTCTTT

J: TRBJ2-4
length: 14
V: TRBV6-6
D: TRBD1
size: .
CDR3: CASSYSDRGNIQYF
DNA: TGTGCCAGCAGTTACTCAGACAGGGGAAACATTCAGTACTTC

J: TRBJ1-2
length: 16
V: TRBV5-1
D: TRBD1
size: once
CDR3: CASSVILPGQGGSYTF
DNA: TGCGCCAGCAGCGTGATCCTACCGGGACAGGGTGGGAGCTACACCTTC

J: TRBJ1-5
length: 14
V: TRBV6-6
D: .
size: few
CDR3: CASRTLAGNQPQHF
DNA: TGTGCCAGCAGGACCCTGGCGGGCAATCAGCCCCAGCATTTT

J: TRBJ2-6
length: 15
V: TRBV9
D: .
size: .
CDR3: CASSVGSSGANVLTF
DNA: TGTGCCAGCAGCGTAGGGAGCTCTGGGGCCAACGTCCTGACTTTC

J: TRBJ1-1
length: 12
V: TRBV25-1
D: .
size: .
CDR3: CATVSRNTEAFF
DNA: TGTGCCACCGTTTCCAGGAACACTGAAGCTTTCTTT

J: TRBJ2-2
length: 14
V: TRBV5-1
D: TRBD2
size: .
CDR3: CASSSGDITGELFF
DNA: TGCGCCAGCTCTAGCGGGGATATCACCGGGGAGCTGTTTTTT

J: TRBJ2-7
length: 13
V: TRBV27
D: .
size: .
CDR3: CASSPTYSYEQYF
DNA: TGTGCCAGCAGCCCCACTTACTCCTACGAGCAGTACTTC

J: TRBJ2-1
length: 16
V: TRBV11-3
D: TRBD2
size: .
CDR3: CASSTGLTISYNEQFF
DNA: TGTGCCAGCAGCACGGGACTAACCATCTCTTACAATGAGCAGTTCTTC

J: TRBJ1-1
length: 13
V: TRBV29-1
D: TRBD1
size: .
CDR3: CSVEQDRGRVAFF
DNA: TGCAGCGTTGAACAGGACAGGGGGCGAGTGGCTTTCTTT

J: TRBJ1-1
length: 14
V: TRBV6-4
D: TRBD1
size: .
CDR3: CASSPDRGSTEAFF
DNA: TGTGCCAGCAGTCCGGACAGGGGGAGCACTGAAGCTTTCTTT

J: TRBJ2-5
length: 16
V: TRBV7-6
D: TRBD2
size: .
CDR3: CASSLGTSGIGETQYF
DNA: TGTGCCAGCAGCTTAGGGACTAGCGGGATTGGAGAGACCCAGTACTTC

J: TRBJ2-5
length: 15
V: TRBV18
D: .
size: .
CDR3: CASSPPYPYQETQYF
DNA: TGTGCCAGCTCACCACCCTATCCGTACCAAGAGACCCAGTACTTC

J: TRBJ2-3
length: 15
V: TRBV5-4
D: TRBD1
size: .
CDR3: CASSWTGEGTDTQYF
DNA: TGTGCCAGCAGCTGGACAGGGGAGGGCACAGATACGCAGTATTTT

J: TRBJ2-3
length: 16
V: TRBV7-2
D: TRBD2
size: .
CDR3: CASSSRLAGGRDTQYF
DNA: TGTGCCAGCAGCTCGAGACTAGCGGGAGGCAGGGATACGCAGTATTTT

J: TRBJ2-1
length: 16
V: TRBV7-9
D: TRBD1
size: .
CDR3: CASSSQGSSSYNEQFF
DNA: TGTGCCAGCAGCTCACAGGGGTCGAGCTCCTACAATGAGCAGTTCTTC

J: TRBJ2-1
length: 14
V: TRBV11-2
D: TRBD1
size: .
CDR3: CASRGGTGRNEQFF
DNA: TGTGCCAGCAGAGGTGGGACAGGGAGAAATGAGCAGTTCTTC

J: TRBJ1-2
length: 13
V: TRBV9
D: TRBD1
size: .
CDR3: CASSATGTYGYTF
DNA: TGTGCCAGCAGCGCGACAGGGACCTATGGCTACACCTTC

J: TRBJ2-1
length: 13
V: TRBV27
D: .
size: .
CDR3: CASRHGSTNEQFF
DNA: TGTGCCAGCAGGCACGGGTCGACCAATGAGCAGTTCTTC

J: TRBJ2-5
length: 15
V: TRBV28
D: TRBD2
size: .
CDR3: CASRTSGGARETQYF
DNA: TGTGCCAGCAGGACTAGCGGGGGGGCCCGAGAGACCCAGTACTTC

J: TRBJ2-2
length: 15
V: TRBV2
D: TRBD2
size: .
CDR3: CASSALAVFTGELFF
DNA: TGTGCCAGCAGTGCCCTAGCGGTCTTCACCGGGGAGCTGTTTTTT

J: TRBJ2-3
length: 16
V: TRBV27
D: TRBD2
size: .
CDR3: CASSSPTSGRTDTQYF
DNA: TGTGCCAGCAGTTCACCTACTAGCGGTCGCACAGATACGCAGTATTTT

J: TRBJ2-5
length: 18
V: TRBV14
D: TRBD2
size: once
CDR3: CASSQEGFGLAYQETQYF
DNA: TGTGCCAGCAGCCAAGAGGGTTTCGGACTAGCGTATCAAGAGACCCAGTACTTC

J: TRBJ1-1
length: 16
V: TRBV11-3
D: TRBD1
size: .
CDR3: CASSPSLGQGESEAFF
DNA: TGTGCCAGCAGCCCATCCCTGGGACAGGGAGAATCTGAAGCTTTCTTT

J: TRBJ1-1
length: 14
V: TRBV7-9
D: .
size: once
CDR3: CASSLIPLNTEAFF
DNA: TGTGCCAGCAGCTTAATACCGCTAAACACTGAAGCTTTCTTT

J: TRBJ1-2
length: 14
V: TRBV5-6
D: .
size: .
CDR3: CASSLANPGDGYTF
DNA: TGTGCCAGCAGCTTGGCCAACCCGGGGGATGGCTACACCTTC